The clone carrying this T cell receptor (beta chain) came up once. Its specificity is unknown. The data originate from a study of T cell responses to AZD1222 COVID-19 vaccine. This CDR3 is 13 amino acids long. V was trimmed by 2 bases and J by 2 bases, leaving 6 bases between them. Germline CDR1 is SGHTA and CDR2 is FQGTGA. Here immunoSEQ multiplex PCR was the method, and the copy in TCRdb shows in-frame clones only, minus some. The data contain some 52,000 clones, roughly 89% of them singletons. Broader study findings: Regions 160-218 and 743-854 dominated among vaccine-associated CD4 TCRs spanning spike. White British ancestry dominated among donors, who included more females, and clonal diversity was possibly underestimated.

The source is an adult who received the AZD1222 COVID-19 vaccine. The input for sequencing was peripheral blood, taken 28 days after the second AZD1222 dose. The chain has TRBV7-3 and TRBJ1-2; D ambiguous. The CDR3 DNA reads TGTGCCAGCAGCTTAGACAAAAACTATGGCTACACCTTC. It encodes CASSLDKNYGYTF. The variable domain in full, completed from reference TRBV7-3 and TRBJ1-2, reads GAGVSQTPSNKVTEKGKYVELRCDPISGHTALYWYRQSLGQGPEFLIYFQGTGAADDSGLPNDRFFAVRPEGSVSTLKIQRTERGDSAVYLCASSLDKNYGYTFGSGTRLTVV.